Each of the 21 T cell receptor beta chains below was sequenced from the same sample in a study of control samples from healthy donors and cancer patients. Repertoires were generated with immunoSEQ multiplex PCR, while TCRdb's copy carries only in-frame clones and drops some. The sample lists tens of thousands of clones, about 88% occurring once. Sequences were obtained from blood. These receptors originate from a woman between 50 and 59 years old in good health.

The gene calls are TRBV6-5 and TRBJ1-6; TRBD1 might be the D (6 bases). Germline V gene data show CDR1 as MNHEY and CDR2 as SVGAGI. V lost 0 bases and J 7 bases, leaving 10 bases between the germline ends. The CDR3 loop spans 15 amino acids. CDR3 sequence: CASSYSGGTNSPLHF. As DNA, the CDR3 is TGTGCCAGCAGTTACTCAGGGGGGACAAATTCACCCCTCCACTTT.

The rearrangement joins TRBV19 to TRBJ1-3, with 7 bases aligning to TRBD1. The junction had 2 bases not matched to a gene; V was cut back by 5 bases and J by 7 bases. The CDR3 is made up of 12 amino acids. Germline CDR1 and CDR2: LNHDA and SQIVND (reference sequence). The CDR3 is CASSLQGNTIYF. The CDR3 nucleotides read TGTGCCAGTAGTCTACAGGGGAACACCATATATTTT.

The rearrangement uses TRBV10-2 and TRBJ1-2, with a weak D call TRBD1 (6 bases). The CDR3 is 14 amino acids. Trimming left V 6 bases short and J 4 bases short, with 15 bases between. Germline CDR1 WSHSY, CDR2 SAAADI. The CDR3 loop is CASRFQGTAYGYTF. In nucleotides, the CDR3 is TGCGCCAGCAGGTTTCAGGGGACGGCCTATGGCTACACCTTC.

The chain couples TRBV30 to TRBJ2-3; 9 bases align to TRBD2. Trimming took 3 bases from V and 3 from J; bases not matched to a gene: 10. The CDR3 covers 16 residues. Germline CDR1 and CDR2: GTSNPN and SVGIG (reference sequence). The CDR3 is CAWRGGAGGLTDTQYF. CDR3 DNA: TGTGCCTGGAGAGGCGGCGCGGGGGGGCTGACAGATACGCAGTATTTT. Drawing the rest from reference TRBV30 and TRBJ2-3, the complete variable domain is SQTIHQWPATLVQPVGSPLSLECTVEGTSNPNLYWYRQAAGRGLQLLFYSVGIGQISSEVPQNLSASRPQDRQFILSSKKLLLSDSGFYLCAWRGGAGGLTDTQYFGPGTRLTVL.

This rearrangement joins TRBV6-1 to TRBJ2-7; D is unclear. The germline V gene has CDR1 MNHNS and CDR2 SASEGT. CDR3 length equals 14 residues. The ends were cut back, 0 bases at V and 5 bases at J, with 11 bases in the middle. CDR3 protein: CASSEALNNHEQYF. CDR3 sequence (DNA): TGTGCCAGCAGTGAAGCGCTTAATAACCACGAGCAGTACTTC.

CDR3 bases: TGTGCCAGCAGTGACATGACAGGGACTGAAGCTTTCTTT. Translated: CASSDMTGTEAFF. The chain uses TRBV6-4 and TRBJ1-1, with 7 bases matching TRBD1. Germline CDR1 MRHNA, CDR2 SNTAGT. V dropped 2 bases and J dropped 5; count of bases not matched to a gene: 2. The CDR3 has 13 residues.

The chain employs TRBV3-1 (or the pseudogene TRBV3-2) and TRBJ1-1; D gene unclear. CDR3 length: 13 residues. CDR1 is LGHDT, CDR2 YNNKEL, per germline (reference sequence). V was pared by 5 bases and J by 1 base, with 8 bases between. CDR3 amino acids: CASSWRSNTEAFF. The CDR3 DNA is TGTGCCAGCAGCTGGAGATCGAACACTGAAGCTTTCTTT.

The chain employs TRBV18 and TRBJ2-1, with a tentative D call TRBD2 (7 bases). The CDR3 has 15 amino acids. Looked up from germline, CDR1 is KGHSH and CDR2 is LQKENI. V lost 0 bases to trimming and J lost 7 bases, with 13 bases between them. As DNA, the CDR3 is TGTGCCAGCTCACCACCCGGGGGGCAGGGTAATGAGCAGTTCTTC. Amino acid sequence: CASSPPGGQGNEQFF.

The rearrangement joins TRBV15 to TRBJ2-1, with 7 bases fitting TRBD1. The CDR3 is made up of 13 amino acids. From germline, CDR1 is LNHNV and CDR2 YYDKDF (reference sequence). V trimming: 4 bases; J trimming: 6 bases; junction bases outside the gene matches: 3. The CDR3 DNA reads as TGTGCCACCAGCACGGGGACAGCCAATGAGCAGTTCTTC. The encoded protein is CATSTGTANEQFF.

This clone was seen just once. This chain uses TRBV2 with TRBJ1-4, with D possibly being TRBD1 (5 bases). Trimming took 9 bases from V and 3 from J, leaving 14 bases between them. CDR1 and CDR2 (germline): SNHLY, FYNNEI. CDR3 length equals 14 residues. The CDR3 nucleotides read TGTGCCAGTCGGGGCCCGACAGCTAATGAAAAACTGTTTTTT. Its translation: CASRGPTANEKLFF.

This chain uses TRBV5-6 with TRBJ1-1; 9 bases are a match to TRBD1. The CDR3 spans 14 residues. After removal of 4 bases from V and 5 bases from J, the junction contained 6 bases not matched to a gene. CDR1 and CDR2 (germline): SGHDT, YYEEEE. CDR3 bases: TGTGCCAGCAGCCTAGGACAGGGGCGGACTGAAGCTTTCTTT. It is translated as CASSLGQGRTEAFF.

The chain uses TRBV19 and TRBJ2-6, with D unresolved. V was trimmed by 3 bases and J by 0 bases, leaving 9 bases between them. Germline V gene lookup returns CDR1 LNHDA and CDR2 SQIVND (reference sequence). This CDR3 comprises 16 residues. The DNA for the CDR3 is TGTGCCAGTAGTATCTTCAGGCCCTCTGGGGCCAACGTCCTGACTTTC. Encoded protein: CASSIFRPSGANVLTF.

V is TRBV6-1 and J is TRBJ1-1; D might be TRBD1 (6 bases). The CDR3 covers 12 residues. In germline, CDR1 is MNHNS, CDR2 SASEGT. V shed 2 bases and J shed 8 bases, with 9 bases lying between them. For the CDR3, the DNA is TGTGCCAGCAGTGAAAGGGGGTACGAAGCTTTCTTT. Translated, it gives CASSERGYEAFF.

V and J are TRBV11-3 and TRBJ2-1; TRBD2 is a possible D gene (5 bases). The V end was cut by 1 base, the J end by 2 bases, with 6 bases between. Germline assignment: CDR1 SGHNT and CDR2 YENEEA. The CDR3 covers 14 residues. CDR3 sequence: CASSLGGTYNEQFF. The CDR3 DNA reads TGTGCCAGCAGCTTAGGAGGGACCTACAATGAGCAGTTCTTC. Variable domain in full (rest from reference TRBV11-3 and TRBJ2-1): EAGVVQSPRYKIIEKKQPVAFWCNPISGHNTLYWYLQNLGQGPELLIRYENEEAVDDSQLPKDRFSAERLKGVDSTLKIQPAELGDSAVYLCASSLGGTYNEQFFGPGTRLTVL.

V and J are TRBV30 and TRBJ2-1; D ambiguous. CDR1 is GTSNPN, CDR2 SVGIG, per germline (reference sequence). The germline V and J ends were trimmed by 3 bases and 0 bases, with 6 bases remaining between them. The CDR3 loop spans 13 amino acids. The CDR3 sequence is CAWSRSSYNEQFF. In DNA form, the CDR3 reads TGTGCCTGGAGCCGCAGCTCCTACAATGAGCAGTTCTTC.

The rearrangement uses TRBV19 and TRBJ1-1, with D uncertain. V was pared by 2 bases and J by 4 bases, with 11 bases between. Per germline, CDR1 LNHDA and CDR2 SQIVND (reference sequence). This CDR3 has 14 residues. The DNA for the CDR3 is TGTGCCAGTAGTATAATCGGGGAAGGCACTGAAGCTTTCTTT. Its protein product is CASSIIGEGTEAFF.

The gene calls are TRBV27 and TRBJ2-3, with D perhaps TRBD1 or TRBD2 (5 bases each). Germline CDR1 is MNHEY and CDR2 is SMNVEV (reference sequence). CDR3 size: 16 residues. The V end was cut by 2 bases, the J end by 2 bases, with 14 bases between. CDR3 sequence (DNA): TGTGCCAGCAGTTTAACTACAGGAGGCACCACAGATACGCAGTATTTT. As protein: CASSLTTGGTTDTQYF.

The V call is TRBV7-2, the J call TRBJ2-1; D is perhaps TRBD2 (7 bases). The CDR3 loop spans 16 amino acids. V lost 5 bases and J lost 7, with 21 bases in between. Germline loops: CDR1 SGHTA, CDR2 FQGNSA. CDR3 amino acids: CASSHGRLGGRNEQFF. For the CDR3, the DNA is TGTGCCAGCAGCCATGGGCGTCTGGGGGGGCGTAATGAGCAGTTCTTC.

The chain joins TRBV7-9 to TRBJ1-4; D unresolved. V lost 2 bases and J 5 bases, leaving 9 bases between the germline ends. Germline assignment: CDR1 SEHNR and CDR2 FQNEAQ (reference sequence). The CDR3 is 14 residues long. Here the CDR3 DNA reads TGTGCCAGCAGCTTATCTACGATGAATGAAAAACTGTTTTTT. The encoded protein is CASSLSTMNEKLFF.

This chain uses TRBV2 with TRBJ2-1; 10 bases agree with TRBD2. The CDR3 totals 15 residues. Germline V gene lookup returns CDR1 SNHLY and CDR2 FYNNEI. With V trimmed by 5 bases and J by 3 bases, 4 bases remained unmatched. CDR3 sequence reads: CASSWSGGVYNEQFF. The CDR3 coding sequence is TGTGCCAGCAGTTGGAGCGGGGGGGTCTACAATGAGCAGTTCTTC.

This chain links TRBV5-6 with TRBJ2-1; 10 nucleotides align to TRBD2. The J segment lost 16 bases and the V segment lost 4 bases, leaving 8 bases of the junction unmatched. CDR3 length: 12 residues. Germline lookup yields CDR1 SGHDT and CDR2 YYEEEE. The CDR3, as DNA: TGTGCCAGCAGCCAAGCTAGCGGGGGTACATTCTTC. It yields the protein CASSQASGGTFF.